This entry features one TCR beta chain sequence. This clonotype was recorded at least ten times. Its antigen specificity is not known. An end of the junction does not agree with germline; a read error may underlie this. This record comes from a study of CD8 T cells in ankylosing spondylitis (dated by TCRdb to about 2017). Broadly, across the study: To find TCR variants linked to disease, the study profiled T cell receptor beta repertoires in ankylosing spondylitis patients and healthy donors. The whole study cohort included about a hundred healthy donors and under 30 ankylosing spondylitis patients. Peripheral blood was sampled, and synovial fluid was additionally collected from ankylosing spondylitis patients. The investigation overall reported the following: Some of the motif variants had been reported before in the synovial fluid and blood of reactive arthritis patients, a finding that suggests common disease-initiation mechanisms. Significant enrichment of the disease-linked clones was reported in matched synovial fluid samples from ankylosing spondylitis patients. The disease-linked clones showed a CD8+ phenotype and occurred at relatively low frequencies in peripheral blood. A TCR beta motif of eight highly homologous amino acid variants appeared characteristic of blood from ankylosing spondylitis patients.

The germline V gene provides CDR1 MDHEN and CDR2 SYDVKM. The CDR3 numbers 11 residues from cysteine through phenylalanine. The entry retains the CDR3 DNA only, 33 bases that are in frame from base 1. Sequenced using an Illumina HiSeq 2500. Quantitative 5'-RACE with molecular barcodes was used to prepare TCR beta libraries. Processing in the source paper ran as follows. Disease-linked TCR variants were identified with a new computational method built on a probabilistic model of VDJ rearrangement. In-frame beta chains were kept once TCRdb had trimmed the public reads at Q25 with fastp and called clones with MiXCR. Under each unique CDR3 protein, matching rows form one entry showing the most common genes and DNA. TCRdb's processing, not the study's, gives the V and J calls here. The sample yields around 99,000 distinct CDR3 sequences; around 10% were counted once. Under 6% of the sample lies in the top ten.

The source is a male donor with ankylosing spondylitis or in good health (not recorded which). Input material: blood, either unsorted or a sorted T cell fraction (not recorded which). This chain joins TRBV28 to TRBJ1-6; too little of a D gene remains to name it. The DNA sequence is as follows: TGTGCCAGCAGTTTCTCTTCAACCCTCCACTTT. Translated, this is CASSFSSTLHF. Beyond the CDR3, the reference TRBV28 and TRBJ1-6 genes provide the residues; the full variable domain reads: DVKVTQSSRYLVKRTGEKVFLECVQDMDHENMFWYRQDPGLGLRLIYFSYDVKMKEKGDIPEGYSVSREKKERFSLILESASTNQTSMYLCASSFSSTLHFGNGTRLTVT.